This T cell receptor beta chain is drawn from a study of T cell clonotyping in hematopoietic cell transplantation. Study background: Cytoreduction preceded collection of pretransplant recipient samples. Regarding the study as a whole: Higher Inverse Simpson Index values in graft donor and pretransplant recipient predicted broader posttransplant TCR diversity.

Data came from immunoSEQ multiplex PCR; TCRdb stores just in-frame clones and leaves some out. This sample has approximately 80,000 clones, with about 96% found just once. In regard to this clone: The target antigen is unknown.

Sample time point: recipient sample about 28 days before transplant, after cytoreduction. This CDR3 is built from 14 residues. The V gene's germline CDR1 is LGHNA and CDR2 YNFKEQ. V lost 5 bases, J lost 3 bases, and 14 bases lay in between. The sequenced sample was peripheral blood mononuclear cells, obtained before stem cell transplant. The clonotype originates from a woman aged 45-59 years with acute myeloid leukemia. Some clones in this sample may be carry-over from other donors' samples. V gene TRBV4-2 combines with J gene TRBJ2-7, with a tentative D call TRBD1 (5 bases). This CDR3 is CASSRTTKDYEQYF. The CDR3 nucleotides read TGTGCCAGCAGCAGGACAACTAAAGACTACGAGCAGTACTTC.